These 17 T cell receptor beta chains were sequenced from one sample in a study of control samples from healthy donors and cancer patients. Generated by immunoSEQ multiplex PCR, the TCRdb table keeps only in-frame clones and is missing some. The table shows roughly 120,000 clones, with about 91% occurring only once. The specimen sequenced was blood. The receptors shown here come from a man aged 40-49 years in good health.

This chain links TRBV25-1 with TRBJ1-6, with 8 bases that match TRBD1. J was trimmed by 9 bases and V by 5 bases; bases with no gene match: 9. Germline-derived CDR1 and CDR2 are MGHDK and SYGVNS. The CDR3 consists of 15 residues. The CDR3 loop reads CASSKGQGVGSPLHF. The CDR3 bases are TGTGCCAGCAGTAAAGGACAGGGAGTAGGTTCACCCCTCCACTTT.

The CDR3 nucleotides are TGTGCCAGCAGTTTAAATATGGTCCCGGAGCAGTTCTTC. This encodes CASSLNMVPEQFF. This chain connects TRBV12-3 or TRBV12-4 to TRBJ2-1; no firm D call. This CDR3 is 13 amino acids long. V lost 2 bases and J 10 bases, leaving 12 bases between the germline ends.

The chain links TRBV10-1 to TRBJ1-2; no firm D call. This CDR3 has 13 amino acids. CDR1 is WNHNN and CDR2 is SYGVQD in the germline V gene (reference sequence). V was trimmed by 0 bases and J by 8 bases, leaving 10 bases between them. CDR3 residues: CASSESFVGGYTF. CDR3 nucleotide sequence: TGCGCCAGCAGTGAGTCGTTTGTTGGGGGCTACACCTTC.

This chain links TRBV19 with TRBJ1-4; no clear D gene. The germline V and J ends were trimmed by 6 bases and 7 bases, with 12 bases remaining between them. This CDR3 has 13 amino acids. Germline values: CDR1 LNHDA, CDR2 SQIVND (reference sequence). CDR3 coding DNA: TGTGCCAGTAGCACCTCCCGGGTTGAAAAACTGTTTTTT. Translated: CASSTSRVEKLFF.

This clone came up once. The chain carries TRBV7-9 and TRBJ2-1; 10 positions agree with TRBD2. CDR1 is SEHNR, CDR2 FQNEAQ, per germline (reference sequence). V was pared by 3 bases and J by 6 bases, with 5 bases of the junction left unmatched. CDR3 length equals 15 residues. CDR3 sequence: CASSFTSGVSNEQFF. The CDR3 nucleotides read TGTGCCAGCAGCTTTACTAGCGGGGTGTCCAATGAGCAGTTCTTC.

This chain uses TRBV7-3 with TRBJ2-6; D is unclear. Germline assignment: CDR1 SGHTA and CDR2 FQGTGA. V lost 6 bases, J lost 1 base, and 4 bases lay in between. The CDR3 extends over 13 amino acids. CDR3 DNA sequence: TGTGCCAGCAGGCTATCTGGGGCCAACGTCCTGACTTTC. It codes for CASRLSGANVLTF.

To note about this clone: The junction departs from the called germline gene at one end, perhaps through a read error. In the same sample, other DNA sequences code for this CDR3. V is TRBV20-1 and J is TRBJ1-3; the D is unclear. Germline CDR1 DFQATT, CDR2 SNEGSKA (reference sequence). The CDR3 runs to 11 residues. The CDR3 DNA is TGCAGTGCCCGGACTGGCAACACCATATATTTT. Translating it yields CSARTGNTIYF.

The CDR3 loop reads CASSSGFSTYEQYF. The CDR3 nucleotides read TGTGCCAGCAGCTCGGGATTCTCTACCTACGAGCAGTACTTC. The rearrangement joins TRBV3-1 (or the pseudogene TRBV3-2) to TRBJ2-7; a weak D match, TRBD2 (5 bases). The ends were cut back, 5 bases at V and 2 bases at J, with 13 bases in the middle. The CDR3 is made up of 14 amino acids. Per the germline V gene, CDR1 is LGHDT and CDR2 is YNNKEL (reference sequence).

The chain has TRBV3-1 (or the pseudogene TRBV3-2) and TRBJ2-5; 9 bases agree with TRBD2. This CDR3 has 15 residues. Trimming took 2 bases from V and 5 from J; bases not matched to a gene: 6. The germline V gene encodes CDR1 LGHDT and CDR2 YNNKEL (reference sequence). CDR3 residues: CASSQLAGRSETQYF. CDR3 coding DNA: TGTGCCAGCAGCCAACTAGCGGGGAGATCGGAGACCCAGTACTTC.

This clone was observed once. The chain recombines TRBV23-1 with TRBJ1-1; unclear D gene. TRBV23-1 is marked as an open reading frame, function uncertain. This CDR3 has 16 residues. V lost 7 bases to trimming and J lost 1 base, with 19 bases between them. The CDR3 loop is CASNLRVNVPNTEAFF. The CDR3 DNA reads as TGCGCCAGCAATCTTCGGGTGAACGTTCCGAACACTGAAGCTTTCTTT.

The V and J genes are TRBV3-1 (or the pseudogene TRBV3-2) and TRBJ1-2; D is perhaps TRBD1 (6 bases). CDR1 is LGHDT, CDR2 YNNKEL, per germline (reference sequence). This CDR3 comprises 17 residues. V lost 3 bases, J lost 2 bases, and 19 bases lay in between. The CDR3 region is CASSQMGASDRNYGYTF. Here the CDR3 DNA reads TGTGCCAGCAGCCAGATGGGGGCTTCAGACAGAAACTATGGCTACACCTTC.

The rearrangement uses TRBV6-2 or TRBV6-3 and TRBJ1-4; D uncertain. The V end lost 2 bases, the J end lost 10 bases, and 17 bases lay between the germline ends. The CDR3 runs to 15 residues. Germline lookup yields CDR1 MNHEY and CDR2 SVGEGT. The CDR3 here is CASSYGGTYEGKLFF. In nucleotides, the CDR3 is TGTGCCAGCAGTTACGGAGGAACGTATGAGGGAAAACTGTTTTTT.

This chain connects TRBV12-5 to TRBJ1-1; no clear D. V dropped 3 bases and J dropped 6 bases, with 14 bases sitting between them. CDR1 is LGHNT and CDR2 is FRNRAP in the germline V gene. CDR3 length: 14 amino acids. The CDR3, as DNA: TGTGCTAGTGGTTTAACCCAGTCTAGGCCTGAAGCTTTCTTT. It translates to CASGLTQSRPEAFF.

The genes are TRBV5-1 and TRBJ1-1; D gene unclear. Looked up from germline, CDR1 is SGHRS and CDR2 is YFSETQ. The CDR3 runs 19 residues. With 0 bases removed from V and 1 base from J, the gap between germline ends came to 22 bases. Here the CDR3 DNA reads TGCGCCAGCAGCTTGGGGTGGGCAGTAGGGAATCGGGCGAACACTGAAGCTTTCTTT. It yields the protein CASSLGWAVGNRANTEAFF.

DNA of the CDR3: TGTGCCAGCAGCCAAGAGGGCCAAGGGAGGCTCGGCTACACCTTC. It specifies CASSQEGQGRLGYTF. The V and J genes are TRBV4-2 and TRBJ1-2, with no clear D. Looked up from germline, CDR1 is LGHNA and CDR2 is YNFKEQ. V was cut by 0 bases and J by 8 bases, with 16 bases left in between. The CDR3 covers 15 residues.

The chain combines TRBV4-3 with TRBJ2-7; D perhaps matches TRBD2 (7 bases). The CDR3 has 13 amino acids. Germline loops: CDR1 LGHNA, CDR2 YSLEER. Trimming took 4 bases from V and 3 from J, leaving 10 bases between them. CDR3 protein: CASSRGGIYEQYF. The CDR3 DNA reads TGCGCCAGCAGCCGGGGGGGCATCTACGAGCAGTACTTC.

The J gene is TRBJ1-2, the V gene TRBV6-5, with D hard to call. Trimming took off 6 bases at V and 3 bases at J, with 11 bases between the two ends. Germline loops: CDR1 MNHEY, CDR2 SVGAGI. CDR3 length: 13 residues. The CDR3 DNA sequence: TGTGCCAGCAGCCGGACTGCGGACTATGGCTACACCTTC. This encodes CASSRTADYGYTF.